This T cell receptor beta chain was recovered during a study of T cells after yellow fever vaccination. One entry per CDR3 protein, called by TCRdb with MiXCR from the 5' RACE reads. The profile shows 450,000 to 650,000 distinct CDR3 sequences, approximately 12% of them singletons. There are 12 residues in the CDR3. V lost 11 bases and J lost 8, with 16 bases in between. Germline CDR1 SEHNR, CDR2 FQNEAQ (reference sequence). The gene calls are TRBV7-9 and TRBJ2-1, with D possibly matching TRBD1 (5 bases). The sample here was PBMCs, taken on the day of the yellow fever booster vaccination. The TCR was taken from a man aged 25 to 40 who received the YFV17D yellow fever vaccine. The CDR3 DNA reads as TGTGCCTGTGGGGCTGAGGCCGATGAGCAGTTCTTC. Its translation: CACGAEADEQFF.